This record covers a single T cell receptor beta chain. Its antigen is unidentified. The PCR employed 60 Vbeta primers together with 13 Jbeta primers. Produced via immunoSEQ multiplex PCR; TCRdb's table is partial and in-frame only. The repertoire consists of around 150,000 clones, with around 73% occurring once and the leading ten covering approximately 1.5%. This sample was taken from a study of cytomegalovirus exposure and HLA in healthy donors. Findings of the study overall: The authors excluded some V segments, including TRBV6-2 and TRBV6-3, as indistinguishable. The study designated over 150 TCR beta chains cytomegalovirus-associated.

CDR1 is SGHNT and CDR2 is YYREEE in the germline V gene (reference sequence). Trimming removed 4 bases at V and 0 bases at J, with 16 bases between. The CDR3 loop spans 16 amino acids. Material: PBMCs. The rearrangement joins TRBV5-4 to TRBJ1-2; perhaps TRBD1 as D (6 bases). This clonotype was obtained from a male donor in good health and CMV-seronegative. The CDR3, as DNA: TGTGCCAGCAGCCCTGGTGGGACACTTGCTAACTATGGCTACACCTTC. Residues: CASSPGGTLANYGYTF.